This TCR beta chain came from a study of graft-versus-host responses after intestinal transplantation. Background on the study: Transplant types were multivisceral, liver-intestinal, or isolated intestinal. Study conclusions and caveats: High graft-versus-host to host-versus-graft T cell clonal ratios marked allografts of patients with graft-donor macrochimerism. Peak circulating GvH clone levels were associated with early post-transplant HvG declines.

On this clone: Antigen specificity is unknown.

Trimming left V 6 bases short and J 4 bases short, with 12 bases between. The CDR3 is made up of 13 amino acids. CDR1 is MRHNA, CDR2 SNTAGT, per germline. The assay was immunoSEQ multiplex PCR, and TCRdb's table has in-frame clones only and misses some. This sample has 89,000 or so clones; roughly four fifths occur once, and the top ten carry 0.75% to 0.85%. The V gene is TRBV6-4, the J gene TRBJ2-5; D gene unclear. The sequence was collected from a human donor who received an intestinal transplant. The material was unstimulated CD4+ T cells sorted from spleen or lymph node cells, obtained before intestinal transplant. The CDR3, as DNA: TGTGCCAGCAGCGCCCGACAAGGAGAGACCCAGTACTTC. Its protein is CASSARQGETQYF.